This TCR beta chain was retrieved from a study of blood T cells in healthy people across ages (dated by TCRdb to about 2015). Looking at the study overall: In model experiments, template switching captured roughly one uniquely barcoded TCR beta cDNA molecule for every two T cells. To track age-related changes in TCR beta repertoire diversity, the study relied on deep sequencing normalized with unique cDNA molecular identifiers. Donors were grouped into four age groups: young (average 16 years), middle-aged (about 38), aged (around 56) and long-lived (about 82). Donors of different ages were randomly distributed across sequencing lanes to avoid experimental bias. Two additional independent replicas of 1 million unique cDNA reads from the same blood draw were analyzed for two donors (one aged 18 to 29 and one aged 80 or older). Results the study describes overall, beyond this receptor: The long-lived group showed more naive CD4+ T cells, fewer expanded clones and increased TCR diversity than the aged group, suggesting age selection. As age increased, observed TCR beta diversity per million T cells dropped in a roughly linear way, and a significant reduction was already evident by age 40. A strong correlation was found between observed TCR beta diversity and the percentage of naive T cells measured by flow cytometry. Total diversity estimates from one million sequenced T cells were considered lower bounds and underestimates. Because donor CMV infection status was unknown, age-related changes in expanded clonotypes were potentially confounded. Because profiling used bulk unsorted PBMCs, naive and antigen-experienced compartments could not be compared conclusively.

The CDR3 runs 16 residues from the cysteine to the phenylalanine. The kept DNA is CDR3 alone, 48 bases in frame from the first base. The junction shows trimming of 2 bases on V and 0 bases on J, plus 11 bases between the germline ends. The germline V gene (reference sequence) supplies CDR1 DFQATT and CDR2 SNEGSKA. The library was prepared using 5' RACE. The listed sequencing device is Illumina HiSeq 2500. A second PCR of roughly 7 to 11 cycles was performed with a sample-barcoded 5' primer and a J-beta primer mix. A unique molecular identifier was introduced onto each TCR beta cDNA molecule by a template-switch 5' adaptor carrying 12 random nucleotides. At least 3 million CDR3-containing paired-end reads were obtained from each sample. The Mint cDNA synthesis kit, primed by a TRBC-specific oligonucleotide, was used to synthesize first-strand cDNA from all RNA. Following uracil-DNA glycosylase treatment, all cDNA underwent a first 18-cycle PCR with the universal primers M1SS and BC2_uni_R. The original pipeline was this. Normalization of each sample was performed by random selection of 1 million high-quality reads, each carrying a distinct molecular identifier. Reads sharing molecular identifiers were discarded rather than binned into consensus sequences. MiTCR, run with a Q25 quality threshold and the strictest error-elimination algorithm, handled CDR3 identification, clonotype clustering and error correction. A nonparametric unseen species model with Euler transformation was used to estimate lower-bound total TCR beta diversity. TCRdb cleaned the public reads at Q25 with fastp, built clones with MiXCR and kept in-frame beta chains. Entries are consolidated by CDR3 protein sequence, retaining the most common genes and DNA. The V and J calls, along with clone size, are taken from TCRdb and not from the paper's own processing. This sample lists around 1.5 million distinct CDR3 sequences; around 55% were detected once. The ten most abundant clones make up about 6.7% of the sample.

About this clonotype: The antigen it recognizes is unknown. No base-level quality is on record; no much larger clone is a single base apart.

The 39 donors, aged about 6 to 100 years, were systemically healthy Caucasian individuals from Russia. Approximately 9.3 milliliters of peripheral blood were collected from each donor into EDTA-treated Vacutainer tubes. Ficoll-Paque density-gradient centrifugation was used to isolate PBMCs, with at least 6 million per sample. Total RNA, at least 5 micrograms per sample, was extracted from PBMCs with Trizol reagent. Naive CD45RAhigh/CD27high T cell percentages were measured by flow cytometry on a PBMC aliquot from every donor. The specimen sequenced was blood. The chain employs TRBV20-1 and TRBJ2-6; tentative D gene TRBD1, with 6 bases matching. The clonotype was recovered from a man between 18 and 29 years old in good health. The CDR3 region reads CSARRPGDSGANVLTF. The DNA sequence is as follows: TGCAGTGCTAGACGGCCAGGGGACTCTGGGGCCAACGTCCTGACTTTC.